This T cell receptor beta chain was obtained from a study of shared clonotypes between healthy human individuals. Study context: Samples came from a couple of female and a few male donors aged 18 to 49.

Deep was the level at which the assay was run. The input for sorted-subset replicate PCRs was approximately 200 ng DNA, about 30,000 T cell genomes. Repertoires were generated with immunoSEQ multiplex PCR, while TCRdb's copy carries only in-frame clones and drops some. This table has roughly 770,000 clones, about 97% appearing once. Naivety among CD8 cells was defined by CD45RO negativity and positive CCR7 selection, thereby excluding terminally differentiated effector memory CD45RA+ cells. Specimen: naive CD8+ T cells sorted from blood. This TCR derives from a man aged 25-45 years in good health.

The DNA for the CDR3 is TGTGCCAGTAGTATAGTGGCTAGCTCCTACGAGCAGTACTTC. Translating it yields CASSIVASSYEQYF. The V gene is TRBV19, the J gene TRBJ2-7; no reliable D call. V was trimmed by 1 base and J by 0 bases, leaving 7 bases between them. Germline V CDR1 and CDR2: LNHDA, SQIVND (reference sequence). The CDR3 covers 14 residues.